This T cell receptor beta chain was recorded in a study of blood T cell repertoires in COVID-19. The CDR3 loop spans 16 amino acids. V dropped 4 bases and J dropped 5; count of bases not matched to a gene: 5. CDR1 is SGHRS, CDR2 YFSETQ, per germline. As processed by the authors: Estimation of nucleated cell counts was performed using reference gene primer amplification. Sequencing used immunoSEQ multiplex PCR; TCRdb keeps in-frame clones, though not all of them. V, J and clone size are taken as reported in that table, and D and trimming were inferred from the DNA itself. The sample includes about 220,000 clones, roughly 82% of them seen just once.

This receptor was taken from a man between 50 and 59 years old with active or convalescent COVID-19. Sequencing was carried out using peripheral blood. The V call is TRBV5-1, the J call TRBJ2-3; TRBD2 matches at 15 bases. CDR3 loop: CASSLRTSGRGDTQYF. The CDR3 DNA reads TGCGCCAGCAGCCTCCGGACTAGCGGGAGGGGAGATACGCAGTATTTT.